This entry concerns a single TCR beta chain. What it recognizes is unknown. These data belong to a study of graft-versus-host responses after intestinal transplantation. Generated by immunoSEQ multiplex PCR, the TCRdb table keeps only in-frame clones and is missing some. The sample includes more than 95,000 clones, roughly 92% of them seen just once. The sequencing used unstimulated CD4+ T cells sorted from spleen or lymph node cells, collected before intestinal transplant. The TCR comes from a human donor who received an intestinal transplant.

The CDR3 is CAWDDRGEAFF. The DNA for the CDR3 is TGTGCCTGGGACGACAGGGGCGAGGCTTTCTTT. V and J are TRBV30 and TRBJ1-1; 8 bases are a match to TRBD1. The CDR3 has 11 residues. The germline gives CDR1 GTSNPN, CDR2 SVGIG (reference sequence). Losses at the gene ends were 5 bases for V and 11 bases for J; bases not matched to a gene: 7.